What follows describes a single T cell receptor beta chain. The data belong to a study of blood T cell repertoires in COVID-19. The overall study: The United States, Italy and Spain supplied acute and convalescent COVID-19 samples. The analysed material was cDNA or gDNA that came from T cells, B-cell-depleted T cells, or PBMCs.

The CDR3 runs 13 residues. The V end was cut by 4 bases, the J end by 4 bases, with 8 bases between. Germline CDR1 and CDR2: ENHRY and SYGVKD. Libraries were prepared by immunoSEQ multiplex PCR; TCRdb keeps only in-frame clonotypes and omits some of them. This table holds some 120,000 clones, 85% found once. Sequencing was performed on peripheral blood. The chain joins TRBV10-3 to TRBJ1-3; weak D call: TRBD1 (6 bases). The TCR was taken from a man of 80 years or more with active or convalescent COVID-19. The CDR3 spells CAISGGPGNTIYF. Written as DNA, the CDR3 is TGTGCCATCAGTGGGGGGCCAGGAAACACCATATATTTT.